One sample yielded the 29 T cell receptor beta chains listed below, sequenced in a study of neurological immune-mediated disorders. MiXCR was run by TCRdb on the 5' RACE reads, yielding one entry per CDR3 protein. The table includes 30,000 to 40,000 distinct CDR3 sequences, almost 7.5% detected once. Input material: PBMCs. The receptors derive from a middle-aged woman in good health.

This clonotype came up many times. The rearrangement links TRBV5-1 to TRBJ1-2; D possibly corresponds to TRBD1 (5 bases). This CDR3 has 15 residues. CDR1 is SGHRS and CDR2 is YFSETQ in the germline V gene. V lost 1 base, J lost 5 bases, and 15 bases lay in between. The CDR3 here is CASSLNDGGTYGYTF. The CDR3 nucleotides are TGCGCCAGCAGCTTGAACGATGGGGGTACTTATGGCTACACCTTC. The complete variable domain, with remaining parts taken from reference TRBV5-1 and TRBJ1-2, reads KAGVTQTPRYLIKTRGQQVTLSCSPISGHRSVSWYQQTPGQGLQFLFEYFSETQRNKGNFPGRFSGRQFSNSRSEMNVSTLELGDSALYLCASSLNDGGTYGYTFGSGTRLTVV.

This clonotype was seen many times. V is TRBV10-3 and J is TRBJ2-4; D is possibly TRBD2 (5 bases). There are 16 residues in the CDR3. Germline assignment: CDR1 ENHRY and CDR2 SYGVKD. Trimming cost V 0 bases and J 6 bases, with 15 bases left between them. CDR3 sequence (DNA): TGTGCCATCAGTGAGTCCTCGGGAACAGTAGGAAACATTCAGTACTTC. Translated: CAISESSGTVGNIQYF.

This clonotype occurred many times. The chain carries TRBV7-9 and TRBJ2-1; 9 nucleotides match TRBD2. Germline values: CDR1 SEHNR, CDR2 FQNEAQ (reference sequence). Trimming at V came to 5 bases and at J to 8 bases, leaving 13 bases not matched to a gene. The CDR3 has 16 residues. In DNA form, the CDR3 reads TGTGCCAGCAGCCATCCGGGACTAGCCCTCCAGGATGAGCAGTTCTTC. Residues: CASSHPGLALQDEQFF.

A remark on this clonotype: At one boundary the junction diverges from the germline segment, which might be a read error. This chain connects TRBV4-1 to TRBJ2-1; 12 nucleotides align to TRBD2. This CDR3 has 18 residues. Germline CDR1 MGHRA, CDR2 YSYEKL. The CDR3 sequence: CASSPALAGGPADNEQFF. The CDR3, as DNA: TGCGCAAGCAGCCCCGCGCTAGCGGGGGGGCCAGCCGACAATGAGCAGTTCTTC.

This clonotype showed up many times. The chain has TRBV2 and TRBJ1-6; 7 nucleotides align to TRBD1. Looked up from germline, CDR1 is SNHLY and CDR2 is FYNNEI. This CDR3 is built from 18 residues. V dropped 7 bases and J dropped 7; count of bases not matched to a gene: 19. The CDR3 coding sequence is TGTGCCAGCATTGGGGACAGCGTCGGACCTACTTCAAATTCACCCCTCCACTTT. It codes for CASIGDSVGPTSNSPLHF.

There are many counts of this clonotype. The rearrangement uses TRBV10-2 and TRBJ2-5, with a possible D match to TRBD2 (6 bases). CDR3 size: 12 residues. The germline V gene has CDR1 WSHSY and CDR2 SAAADI. Deletions cut 8 bases from V and 5 bases from J, with 12 bases between. Here the CDR3 DNA reads TGCGCCAGCGGGGCAGGGAGGGAGACCCAGTACTTC. It yields the protein CASGAGRETQYF.

This clonotype was picked up many times. This sequence joins TRBV6-1 and TRBJ2-2; D is unclear. Germline loops: CDR1 MNHNS, CDR2 SASEGT. The CDR3 sequence is 14 residues long. The V end was cut by 6 bases, the J end by 0 bases, with 8 bases between. The CDR3 sequence is CASRASANTGELFF. CDR3 sequence (DNA): TGTGCCAGCAGGGCTTCAGCGAACACCGGGGAGCTGTTTTTT.

In this sample, this clonotype turned up once. Just one base apart from a much larger clone, this may be a read error. The CDR3, as DNA: TGTGTCAGGTTGTTAGGTCCCGTATACAATGAGCAGTTCTTC. Translated, it gives CVRLLGPVYNEQFF. The gene calls are TRBV6-5 and TRBJ2-1, with no clear D. CDR1 is MNHEY and CDR2 is SVGAGI in the germline V gene. The CDR3 spans 14 residues.

This clonotype was counted ten times or more. V usage is TRBV4-1 and J usage is TRBJ2-5; a possible D gene is TRBD2 (6 bases). Trimming cost V 4 bases and J 5 bases, with 11 bases left between them. Germline lookup yields CDR1 MGHRA and CDR2 YSYEKL. The CDR3 runs 13 residues. The CDR3 DNA is TGCGCCAGCAGCCTACTAGCATCGGAGACCCAGTACTTC. Residues: CASSLLASETQYF.

Points on this clonotype: A read error may account for a junction end that differs from germline. DNA of the CDR3: TGTGCCAGCAGCTTAGGAGGCTCATACAATGCGCAGTTCTTC. Translation gives CASSLGGSYNAQFF. The genes are TRBV7-8 and TRBJ2-1; D unclear. The CDR3 is 14 amino acids. Per germline, CDR1 SGHVS and CDR2 FQNEAQ.

This clonotype was picked up many times. Here the CDR3 reads CSAPPTGIETQYF. The CDR3 nucleotides read TGCAGTGCTCCTCCAACGGGTATAGAGACCCAGTACTTC. V usage is TRBV20-1 and J usage is TRBJ2-5, with D unclear. V lost 5 bases and J 4 bases, leaving 14 bases between the germline ends. Germline V gene lookup returns CDR1 DFQATT and CDR2 SNEGSKA (reference sequence). This CDR3 comprises 13 residues.

The rearrangement links TRBV2 to TRBJ2-1, with no clear D. The CDR3 is 12 residues long. Deletions cut 3 bases from V and 15 bases from J, with 15 bases between. CDR1 and CDR2 (germline): SNHLY, FYNNEI. CDR3 DNA sequence: TGTGCCAGCAGTGATACCCAGAACGGCAGGTTCTTC. Amino acids: CASSDTQNGRFF.

This clonotype was detected many times. The V gene is TRBV3-1, the J gene TRBJ2-5; 10 positions match TRBD1. CDR3 length: 16 residues. Germline V gives CDR1 LGHDT, CDR2 YNNKEL (reference sequence). The V gene end was trimmed by 3 bases and the J gene end by 2 bases; junction bases not matched to a gene: 6. CDR3 bases: TGTGCCAGCAGCCACCACGGGACAGGGGATCAAGAGACCCAGTACTTC. Its translation is CASSHHGTGDQETQYF.

This clonotype appeared many times. This chain links TRBV20-1 with TRBJ2-5, with TRBD2 matching 13 bases. The V gene's germline CDR1 is DFQATT and CDR2 SNEGSKA (reference sequence). The CDR3 is 18 amino acids. V trimming: 0 bases; J trimming: 5 bases; junction bases outside the gene matches: 12. The CDR3 loop is CSARELTSGREGRETQYF. In nucleotides, the CDR3 is TGCAGTGCTAGAGAGTTAACTAGCGGGAGGGAGGGGAGGGAGACCCAGTACTTC.

This clonotype was found many times. The germline gene is not matched at one end of the junction; a read error may be the cause. The CDR3 region is CATTREGTGGYTF. The CDR3 DNA is TGTGCCACCACCAGAGAGGGGACTGGGGGCTACACCTTC. The chain employs TRBV15 and TRBJ1-2, with D perhaps matching TRBD1 (5 bases). The CDR3 runs 13 residues. Looked up from germline, CDR1 is LNHNV and CDR2 is YYDKDF (reference sequence).

This clonotype was counted at least ten times. The chain combines TRBV20-1 with TRBJ2-7, with 9 bases fitting TRBD1. CDR1 and CDR2 (germline): DFQATT, SNEGSKA (reference sequence). Losses at the gene ends were 5 bases for V and 4 bases for J; bases not matched to a gene: 12. The CDR3 runs to 15 residues. CDR3 protein: CSAGKPGTGLYEQYF. The CDR3, as DNA: TGCAGTGCTGGCAAACCCGGGACAGGGTTGTACGAGCAGTACTTC.

In its sample, this clonotype was seen many times. The V call is TRBV15, the J call TRBJ1-3; the D gene is possibly TRBD1 (6 bases). Trimming pared 0 bases from V and 0 bases from J, leaving 15 bases between. This CDR3 contains 18 residues. The germline V gene encodes CDR1 LNHNV and CDR2 YYDKDF (reference sequence). The CDR3 DNA sequence: TGTGCCACCAGCAGAGATCGGGGGCAGCTGAGCTCTGGAAACACCATATATTTT. Residues: CATSRDRGQLSSGNTIYF.

In this sample, this clonotype turned up many times. The germline gene is not matched at one end of the junction; a read error may be the cause. The chain uses TRBV7-7 and TRBJ2-3, with D unresolved. CDR1 SSHAT and CDR2 FNYEAQ come from the germline V gene (reference sequence). The CDR3 extends over 13 amino acids. This CDR3 is CASSLALTDTQYF. The CDR3, as DNA: TGTGCTAGCAGCTTAGCCCTGACAGATACGCAGTATTTT.

This clonotype occurred many times. The rearrangement joins TRBV15 to TRBJ2-7; the match to TRBD1 covers 8 bases. Germline V gives CDR1 LNHNV, CDR2 YYDKDF (reference sequence). The CDR3 totals 14 residues. The V and J ends lost 2 bases and 2 bases, in that order; junction bases with no gene match: 2. CDR3 in amino acids: CATSRTTGAYEQYF. CDR3 coding DNA: TGTGCCACCAGCAGAACGACAGGGGCCTACGAGCAGTACTTC.

This clonotype was seen ten or more times. This chain connects TRBV7-2 to TRBJ1-6; 8 bases match TRBD1. The CDR3 loop spans 17 amino acids. CDR1 is SGHTA and CDR2 is FQGNSA in the germline V gene. Unmatched junction bases numbered 9, after V lost 5 bases and J lost 3 bases. CDR3 loop: CASSQRTGSIYNSPLHF. CDR3 nucleotide sequence: TGTGCCAGCAGCCAACGGACAGGGTCAATCTATAATTCACCCCTCCACTTT.

This clonotype showed up many times. This chain uses TRBV28 with TRBJ2-2, with 9 bases aligning to TRBD2. J was trimmed by 1 base and V by 7 bases; bases with no gene match: 1. CDR3 size: 14 residues. Germline V gives CDR1 MDHEN, CDR2 SYDVKM. The CDR3 region has the DNA TGTGCCAGCAAACTAGCGGGGAACACCGGGGAGCTGTTTTTT. It is translated as CASKLAGNTGELFF.

This clonotype was picked up many times. The chain has TRBV25-1 and TRBJ2-3; TRBD2 matches at 9 bases. This CDR3 is built from 15 residues. After removal of 2 bases from V and 5 bases from J, the junction contained 5 bases not matched to a gene. The germline V gene has CDR1 MGHDK and CDR2 SYGVNS. The DNA for the CDR3 is TGTGCCAGCAGTGAAAATAGCGGGGGCGGAGATACGCAGTATTTT. Amino acid sequence: CASSENSGGGDTQYF.

This clonotype was seen at least ten times. The chain combines TRBV5-1 with TRBJ1-3; D is unclear. The germline gives CDR1 SGHRS, CDR2 YFSETQ. V lost 4 bases to trimming and J lost 0 bases, with 14 bases between them. The CDR3 runs 16 residues. As DNA, the CDR3 is TGCGCCAGCAGCGGAGGGTATTCGCTCTCTGGAAACACCATATATTTT. Translation: CASSGGYSLSGNTIYF.

This clonotype was found many times. This sequence joins TRBV7-2 and TRBJ1-5, with 9 positions matching TRBD1. The CDR3 length is 16 residues. Trimming removed 5 bases from V and 6 bases from J; junction bases left unmatched: 11. Germline V gene data show CDR1 as SGHTA and CDR2 as FQGNSA. This CDR3 reads CASSLWDRATGQPQHF. The CDR3 DNA sequence: TGTGCCAGCAGCCTATGGGACAGGGCGACTGGTCAGCCCCAGCATTTT.

This clonotype was seen ten or more times. J is TRBJ1-5 and V is TRBV4-1; D remains ambiguous. The germline V and J ends were trimmed by 1 base and 1 base, with 8 bases remaining between them. The V gene's germline CDR1 is MGHRA and CDR2 YSYEKL. This CDR3 contains 15 residues. The CDR3: CASSQAAISNQPQHF. In nucleotides, the CDR3 is TGCGCCAGCAGCCAAGCGGCAATCAGCAATCAGCCCCAGCATTTT.

This clonotype was counted at least ten times. This chain connects TRBV5-1 to TRBJ2-3, with 10 positions matching TRBD2. With 0 bases clipped from V and 4 bases from J, the junction kept 5 bases outside the gene matches. Germline CDR1 and CDR2: SGHRS and YFSETQ. CDR3 length equals 16 residues. CDR3 protein: CASSLEAGGRSDTQYF. CDR3 sequence (DNA): TGCGCCAGCAGCTTGGAAGCGGGGGGGCGGTCAGATACGCAGTATTTT.

The chain carries TRBV4-1 and TRBJ1-1, with TRBD1 as a possible D gene (5 bases). The V gene's germline CDR1 is MGHRA and CDR2 YSYEKL. There are 16 residues in the CDR3. The V and J ends lost 1 base and 2 bases respectively, with 14 bases between them. DNA for the CDR3: TGCGCCAGCAGCCAAGTTCCAACCGGGACCAACACTGAAGCTTTCTTT. Its protein product is CASSQVPTGTNTEAFF.

This clonotype has at least ten counts. One junction end does not reproduce the germline sequence, and a read error may be involved. This chain connects TRBV7-8 to TRBJ2-7; 11 bases align to TRBD2. Germline CDR1 is SGHVS and CDR2 is FQNEAQ. The CDR3 contains 14 residues. DNA for the CDR3: TGTGCCGGCAGTCAAGGGACTAGCGGCTACGAGCAGTACTTC. Translation: CAGSQGTSGYEQYF.

This clonotype was recorded many times. This chain connects TRBV29-1 to TRBJ1-1; D is unclear. The V gene's germline CDR1 is SQVTM and CDR2 ANQGSEA. The CDR3 runs 13 residues. Trimming stripped 7 bases from V and 1 base from J, with 13 bases between. The CDR3 DNA follows: TGCAGCGCCGCCTCAGGACCGAACACTGAAGCTTTCTTT. Protein: CSAASGPNTEAFF.